This T cell receptor beta chain was documented in a study of T-cell memory formation after mild COVID-19. The J segment lost 8 bases and the V segment lost 0 bases, leaving 0 bases of the junction unmatched. Germline-derived CDR1 and CDR2 are DFQATT and SNEGSKA (reference sequence). The CDR3 is 13 amino acids. MiXCR was run by TCRdb on the 5' RACE reads, yielding one entry per CDR3 protein. The table lists fewer than 200,000 distinct CDR3 sequences, about 22% of them singletons. J is TRBJ2-1 and V is TRBV20-1, with 11 nucleotides matching TRBD2. Sequenced: PBMCs or a T cell subset sorted from them (not recorded which). This TCR was sampled from an adult woman who had mild COVID-19 (a few samples of this study predate the infection). Cell type and time point are not known. CDR3 sequence: CSARELAGDEQFF. The CDR3 bases are TGCAGTGCTAGAGAACTAGCGGGGGATGAGCAGTTCTTC.